This passage covers 12 T cell receptor beta chains from one sample sequenced in a study of T cell clones after liver transplantation. TCRdb's table, derived via immunoSEQ multiplex PCR, lists solely in-frame clones and lacks some. In the table there are approximately 55,000 clones, about 64% of which are singletons. The sample was CD4+ T cells from blood, taken before liver transplant. The receptors shown here come from a human donor who received a liver transplant.

The gene calls are TRBV10-2 and TRBJ1-6; 11 bases are shared with TRBD1. Germline V gene lookup returns CDR1 WSHSY and CDR2 SAAADI. The V and J ends lost 10 bases and 9 bases, in that order; junction bases with no gene match: 11. The CDR3 extends over 15 amino acids. Here the CDR3 DNA reads TGCGCCACCTCGGACAGGGGGCGGGTAGGTTCACCCCTCCACTTT. It encodes CATSDRGRVGSPLHF.

The V call is TRBV7-9, the J call TRBJ1-2, with 8 bases lining up with TRBD1. Per the germline V gene, CDR1 is SEHNR and CDR2 is FQNEAQ (reference sequence). The CDR3 loop spans 13 amino acids. Trimming removed 6 bases from V and 6 bases from J; junction bases left unmatched: 6. The CDR3 is CASRPTGVDGYTF. Written as DNA, the CDR3 is TGTGCCAGCAGGCCGACAGGGGTGGATGGCTACACCTTC.

This clone showed up just once. The chain couples TRBV9 to TRBJ2-3; D unresolved. The germline V gene encodes CDR1 SGDLS and CDR2 YYNGEE. This CDR3 has 11 amino acids. V was clipped by 7 bases and J by 6 bases, with 9 bases between them. DNA of the CDR3: TGTGCCAGCCGGGTTGGGGATACGCAGTATTTT. Translation: CASRVGDTQYF.

The chain joins TRBV27 to TRBJ2-3, with D possibly matching TRBD2 (6 bases). Germline values: CDR1 MNHEY, CDR2 SMNVEV (reference sequence). The CDR3 totals 14 residues. Trimming removed 7 bases at V and 4 bases at J, with 15 bases between. The CDR3 nucleotides are TGTGCCAGCACCCTAATATGGGGGGCAGATACGCAGTATTTT. It yields the protein CASTLIWGADTQYF.

The chain recombines TRBV7-2 with TRBJ1-1; no clear D gene. CDR3 length: 13 residues. Trimming stripped 5 bases from V and 3 bases from J, with 10 bases between. Germline V gene data show CDR1 as SGHTA and CDR2 as FQGNSA. This chain's CDR3 is CASSPGSHTEAFF. The CDR3 DNA follows: TGTGCCAGCAGCCCCGGGAGTCACACTGAAGCTTTCTTT.

The chain is built from TRBV15 and TRBJ2-1, with D possibly TRBD2 on 6 matching bases. The CDR3 totals 20 residues. The germline gives CDR1 LNHNV, CDR2 YYDKDF (reference sequence). The V end lost 0 bases, the J end lost 0 bases, and 21 bases lay between the germline ends. Written as DNA, the CDR3 is TGTGCCACCAGCAGAGATAGCGGTAGTGGTAGTGGGAGCTCCTACAATGAGCAGTTCTTC. Protein sequence: CATSRDSGSGSGSSYNEQFF. Complete variable domain (other parts from reference TRBV15 and TRBJ2-1): DAMVIQNPRYQVTQFGKPVTLSCSQTLNHNVMYWYQQKSSQAPKLLFHYYDKDFNNEADTPDNFQSRRPNTSFCFLDIRSPGLGDTAMYLCATSRDSGSGSGSSYNEQFFGPGTRLTVL.

This clone showed up just a few times. The chain is built from TRBV29-1 and TRBJ2-1, with TRBD2 matching 7 bases. The V gene's germline CDR1 is SQVTM and CDR2 ANQGSEA. This CDR3 is 14 amino acids long. V trimming: 7 bases; J trimming: 5 bases; junction bases outside the gene matches: 11. The CDR3 region has the DNA TGCAGCGCTAAGAGCGGGGATACCCACAATGAGCAGTTCTTC. Amino acids: CSAKSGDTHNEQFF.

The chain employs TRBV21-1 and TRBJ2-7; the DNA was not compared with TRBD1, the D call given in the table. TRBV21-1 is an annotated pseudogene. The CDR3 totals 15 residues. In nucleotides, the CDR3 is TGTGCCAGCAGCAGGACAGGGGTGTGCTCCTACGAGCAGTACTTC. Protein: CASSRTGVCSYEQYF.

The V gene is TRBV11-2, the J gene TRBJ1-4; TRBD1 is a possible D gene (6 bases). The germline CDR1 and CDR2 sequences are SGHAT and FQNNGV. This CDR3 region has 15 residues. V was clipped by 4 bases and J by 4 bases, with 13 bases between them. This CDR3 is CASSSGTRINEKLFF. The CDR3 DNA follows: TGTGCCAGCAGCTCCGGGACACGGATTAATGAAAAACTGTTTTTT.

The V gene is TRBV5-4, the J gene TRBJ2-7; 12 bases line up with TRBD2. Germline trimming cut 0 bases from V and 0 bases from J; bases unmatched to any gene: 7. The germline V gene encodes CDR1 SGHNT and CDR2 YYREEE (reference sequence). CDR3 length: 18 amino acids. CDR3 sequence: CASSLDLAGGPISYEQYF. CDR3 sequence (DNA): TGTGCCAGCAGCTTGGATCTAGCGGGGGGGCCCATCTCCTACGAGCAGTACTTC.

The rearrangement links TRBV10-2 to TRBJ1-1; 9 positions agree with TRBD1. This CDR3 has 16 residues. Germline CDR1 WSHSY, CDR2 SAAADI. J lost 7 bases, V lost 3 bases, and 12 bases had no gene match. DNA for the CDR3: TGCGCCAGCAGTGATGGAGTCGACAGGGGGAGTGGTGAAGCTTTCTTT. The encoded protein is CASSDGVDRGSGEAFF.

This clone was seen just once. The chain has TRBV2 and TRBJ1-6; 7 bases line up with TRBD1. Germline CDR1 is SNHLY and CDR2 is FYNNEI. The CDR3 covers 15 residues. Trimming removed 2 bases from V and 9 bases from J; junction bases left unmatched: 7. CDR3 sequence: CASSEQEGGSSPLHF. CDR3 DNA: TGTGCCAGCAGTGAACAAGAAGGGGGCAGTTCACCCCTCCACTTT. The variable domain in full, with the rest retrieved from reference TRBV2 and TRBJ1-6, is EPEVTQTPSHQVTQMGQEVILRCVPISNHLYFYWYRQILGQKVEFLVSFYNNEISEKSEIFDDQFSVERPDGSNFTLKIRSTKLEDSAMYFCASSEQEGGSSPLHFGNGTRLTVT.